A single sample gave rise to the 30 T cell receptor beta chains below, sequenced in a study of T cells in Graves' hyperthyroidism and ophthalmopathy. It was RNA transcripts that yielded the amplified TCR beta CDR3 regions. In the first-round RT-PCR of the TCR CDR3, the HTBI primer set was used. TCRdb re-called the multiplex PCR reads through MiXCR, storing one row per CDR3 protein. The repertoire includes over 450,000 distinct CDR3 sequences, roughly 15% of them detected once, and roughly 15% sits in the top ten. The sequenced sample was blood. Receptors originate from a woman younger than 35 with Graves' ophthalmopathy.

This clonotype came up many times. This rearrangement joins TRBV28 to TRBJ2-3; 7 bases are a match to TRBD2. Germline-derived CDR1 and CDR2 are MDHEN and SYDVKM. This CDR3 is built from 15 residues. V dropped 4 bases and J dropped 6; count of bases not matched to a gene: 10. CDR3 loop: CASSSPGGGGDTQYF. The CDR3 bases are TGTGCCAGCAGTTCCCCGGGAGGAGGAGGGGATACGCAGTATTTT.

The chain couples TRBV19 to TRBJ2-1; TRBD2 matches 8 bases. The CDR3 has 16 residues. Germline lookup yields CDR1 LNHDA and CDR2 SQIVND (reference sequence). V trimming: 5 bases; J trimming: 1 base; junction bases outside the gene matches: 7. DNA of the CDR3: TGTGCCAGTAGTGGCGGGAGGCGCCGATCCTACAATGAGCAGTTCTTC. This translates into CASSGGRRRSYNEQFF.

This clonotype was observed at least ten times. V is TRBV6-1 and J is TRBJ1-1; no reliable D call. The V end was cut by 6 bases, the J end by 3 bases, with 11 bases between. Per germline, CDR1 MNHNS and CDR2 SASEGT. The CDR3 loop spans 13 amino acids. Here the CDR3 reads CASRAGQYTEAFF. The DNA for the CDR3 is TGTGCCAGCAGAGCGGGCCAGTACACTGAAGCTTTCTTT.

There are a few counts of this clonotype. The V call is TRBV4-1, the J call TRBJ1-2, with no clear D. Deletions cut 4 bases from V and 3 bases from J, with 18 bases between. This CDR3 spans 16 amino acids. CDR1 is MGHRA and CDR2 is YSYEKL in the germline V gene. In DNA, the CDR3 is TGCGCCAGCAGCCGCGCCCCGCCCCGAGGGTACTATGGCTACACCTTC. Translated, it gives CASSRAPPRGYYGYTF.

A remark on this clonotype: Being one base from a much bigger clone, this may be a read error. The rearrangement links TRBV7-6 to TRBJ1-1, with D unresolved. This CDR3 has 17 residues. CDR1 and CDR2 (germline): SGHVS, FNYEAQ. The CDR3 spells CVSSLERGGKGSTEAFF. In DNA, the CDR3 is TGTGTCAGCAGCTTAGAGCGGGGAGGGAAAGGGTCCACTGAAGCTTTCTTT.

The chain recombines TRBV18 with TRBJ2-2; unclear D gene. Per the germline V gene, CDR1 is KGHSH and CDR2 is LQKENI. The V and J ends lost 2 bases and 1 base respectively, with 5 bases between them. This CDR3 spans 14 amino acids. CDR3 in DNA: TGTGCCAGCTCACCAGGCAAGAACACCGGGGAGCTGTTTTTT. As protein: CASSPGKNTGELFF.

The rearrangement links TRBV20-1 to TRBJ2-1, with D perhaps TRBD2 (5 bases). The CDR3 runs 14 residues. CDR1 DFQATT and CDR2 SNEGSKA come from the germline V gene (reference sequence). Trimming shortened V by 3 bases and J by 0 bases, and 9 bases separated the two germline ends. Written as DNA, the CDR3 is TGCAGTGCTAGTAGTCTAGCCTCCTACAATGAGCAGTTCTTC. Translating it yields CSASSLASYNEQFF.

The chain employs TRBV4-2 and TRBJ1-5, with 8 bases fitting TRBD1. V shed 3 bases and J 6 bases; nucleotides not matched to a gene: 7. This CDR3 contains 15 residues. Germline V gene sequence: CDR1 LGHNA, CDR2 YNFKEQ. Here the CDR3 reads CASSQETGGFQPQHF. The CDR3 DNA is TGTGCCAGCAGCCAGGAAACAGGGGGGTTTCAGCCCCAGCATTTT.

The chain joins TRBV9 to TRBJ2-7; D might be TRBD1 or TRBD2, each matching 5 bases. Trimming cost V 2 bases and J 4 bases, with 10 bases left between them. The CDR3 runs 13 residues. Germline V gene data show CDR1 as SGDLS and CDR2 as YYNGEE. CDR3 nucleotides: TGTGCCAGCAGCGTCGATTGGGGGTACGAGCAGTACTTC. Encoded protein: CASSVDWGYEQYF.

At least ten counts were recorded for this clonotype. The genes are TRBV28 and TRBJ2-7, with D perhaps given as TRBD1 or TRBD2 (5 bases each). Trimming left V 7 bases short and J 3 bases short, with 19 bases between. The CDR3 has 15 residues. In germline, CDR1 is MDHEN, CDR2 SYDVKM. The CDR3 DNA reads TGTGCCAGCATCCCGGGGTGGGGCCAGAACTACGAGCAGTACTTC. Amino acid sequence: CASIPGWGQNYEQYF.

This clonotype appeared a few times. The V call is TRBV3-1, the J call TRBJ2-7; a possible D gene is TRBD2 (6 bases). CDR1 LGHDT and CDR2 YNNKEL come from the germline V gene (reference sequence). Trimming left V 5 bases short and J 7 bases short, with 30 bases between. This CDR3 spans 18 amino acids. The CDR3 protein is CASSSQPSTSSLGLEQYF. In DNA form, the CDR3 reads TGTGCCAGCAGCTCTCAGCCCTCCACTAGCAGCTTGGGGTTAGAGCAGTACTTC.

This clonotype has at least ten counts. CDR3: CAWSVLTGGQGGYYGYTF. The CDR3 DNA reads as TGTGCCTGGAGTGTACTTACGGGGGGACAGGGGGGATACTATGGCTACACCTTC. The rearrangement uses TRBV30 and TRBJ1-2; 11 bases fit TRBD1. Trimming at V came to 0 bases and at J to 3 bases, leaving 12 bases not matched to a gene. Germline values: CDR1 GTSNPN, CDR2 SVGIG (reference sequence). This CDR3 region has 18 residues. The full variable domain, its missing parts supplied by reference TRBV30 and TRBJ1-2, is SQTIHQWPATLVQPVGSPLSLECTVEGTSNPNLYWYRQAAGRGLQLLFYSVGIGQISSEVPQNLSASRPQDRQFILSSKKLLLSDSGFYLCAWSVLTGGQGGYYGYTFGSGTRLTVV.

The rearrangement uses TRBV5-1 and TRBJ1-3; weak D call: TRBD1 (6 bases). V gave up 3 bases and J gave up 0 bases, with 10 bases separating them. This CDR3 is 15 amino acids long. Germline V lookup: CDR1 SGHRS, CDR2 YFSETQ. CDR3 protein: CASSWDIRSGNTIYF. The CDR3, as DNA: TGCGCCAGCAGCTGGGACATCCGCTCTGGAAACACCATATATTTT. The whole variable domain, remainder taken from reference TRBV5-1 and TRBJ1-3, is KAGVTQTPRYLIKTRGQQVTLSCSPISGHRSVSWYQQTPGQGLQFLFEYFSETQRNKGNFPGRFSGRQFSNSRSEMNVSTLELGDSALYLCASSWDIRSGNTIYFGEGSWLTVV.

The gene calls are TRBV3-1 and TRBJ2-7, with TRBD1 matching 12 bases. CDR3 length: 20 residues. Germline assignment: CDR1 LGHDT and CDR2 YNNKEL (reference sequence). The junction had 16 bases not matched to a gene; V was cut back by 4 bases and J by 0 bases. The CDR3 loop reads CASSPWMGGQGADSSYEQYF. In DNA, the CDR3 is TGTGCCAGCAGCCCGTGGATGGGGGGACAGGGGGCAGATAGCTCCTACGAGCAGTACTTC.

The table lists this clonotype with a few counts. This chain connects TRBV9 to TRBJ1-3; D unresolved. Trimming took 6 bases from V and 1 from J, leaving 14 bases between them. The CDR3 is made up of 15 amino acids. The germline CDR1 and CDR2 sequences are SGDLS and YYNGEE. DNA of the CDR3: TGTGCCAGCAACCCCGGTGTGAGATCTGGAAACACCATATATTTT. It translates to CASNPGVRSGNTIYF.

CDR3 sequence reads: CASSPWTGDTGELFF. The CDR3 bases are TGTGCCAGCAGCCCCTGGACAGGGGACACCGGGGAGCTGTTTTTT. The chain employs TRBV5-4 and TRBJ2-2, with 9 bases matching TRBD1. V shed 4 bases and J 3 bases; nucleotides not matched to a gene: 4. This CDR3 is 15 amino acids long. Germline values: CDR1 SGHNT, CDR2 YYREEE (reference sequence).

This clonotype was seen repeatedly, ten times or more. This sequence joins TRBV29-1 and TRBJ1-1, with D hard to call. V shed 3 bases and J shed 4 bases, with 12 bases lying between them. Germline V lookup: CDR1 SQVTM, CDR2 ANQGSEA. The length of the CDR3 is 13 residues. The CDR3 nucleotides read TGCAGCGTTGATAACTCTGGGAGCACTGAAGCTTTCTTT. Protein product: CSVDNSGSTEAFF.

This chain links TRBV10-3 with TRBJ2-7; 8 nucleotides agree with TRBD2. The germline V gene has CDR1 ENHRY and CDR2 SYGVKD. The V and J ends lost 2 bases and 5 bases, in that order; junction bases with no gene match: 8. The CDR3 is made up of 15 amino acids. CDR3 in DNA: TGTGCCATCAGTGAGGCCGGGACTAGAAACGACGAGCAGTACTTC. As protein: CAISEAGTRNDEQYF.

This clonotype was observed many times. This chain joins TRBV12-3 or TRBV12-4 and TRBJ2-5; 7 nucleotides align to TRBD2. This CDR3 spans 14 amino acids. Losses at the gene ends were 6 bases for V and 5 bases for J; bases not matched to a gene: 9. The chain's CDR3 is CASSPRLAVETQYF. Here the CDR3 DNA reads TGTGCCAGCAGCCCGAGACTAGCTGTGGAGACCCAGTACTTC.

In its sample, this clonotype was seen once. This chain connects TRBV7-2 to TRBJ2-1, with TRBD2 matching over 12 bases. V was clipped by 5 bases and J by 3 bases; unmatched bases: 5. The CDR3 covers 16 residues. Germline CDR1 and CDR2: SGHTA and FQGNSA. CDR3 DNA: TGTGCCAGCAGCATAACTAGCGGGGGGAACTACAATGAGCAGTTCTTC. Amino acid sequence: CASSITSGGNYNEQFF.

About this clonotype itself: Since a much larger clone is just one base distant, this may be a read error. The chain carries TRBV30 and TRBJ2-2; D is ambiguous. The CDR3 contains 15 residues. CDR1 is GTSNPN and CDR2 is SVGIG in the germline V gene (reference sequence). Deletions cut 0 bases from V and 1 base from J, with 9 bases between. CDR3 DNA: TGTGCCTGGAGTGTTGGCGGTCTGAACACCGGGGAGCTGTTTTTT. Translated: CAWSVGGLNTGELFF.

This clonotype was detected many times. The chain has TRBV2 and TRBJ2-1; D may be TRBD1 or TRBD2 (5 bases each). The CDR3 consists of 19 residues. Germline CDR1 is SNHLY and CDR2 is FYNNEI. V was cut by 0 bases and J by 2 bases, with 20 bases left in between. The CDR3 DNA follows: TGTGCCAGCAGTGAAGCGTGGTTTCGGTGGGGACCGACCTACAATGAGCAGTTCTTC. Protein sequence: CASSEAWFRWGPTYNEQFF.

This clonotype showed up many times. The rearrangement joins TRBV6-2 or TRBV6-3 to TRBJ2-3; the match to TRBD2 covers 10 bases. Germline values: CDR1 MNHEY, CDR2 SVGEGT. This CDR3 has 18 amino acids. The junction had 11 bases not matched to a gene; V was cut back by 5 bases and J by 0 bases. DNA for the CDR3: TGTGCCAGCAGTCCCGGACTAGCGGAACCCCTCAGCACAGATACGCAGTATTTT. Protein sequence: CASSPGLAEPLSTDTQYF.

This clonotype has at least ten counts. The DNA of the CDR3 is TGTGCCAGCAGCTTCACGGGGTCCAATGAGCAGTTCTTC. Its protein is CASSFTGSNEQFF. V is TRBV11-3 and J is TRBJ2-1, with TRBD2 as a possible D gene (5 bases). Trimming shortened V by 3 bases and J by 6 bases, and 9 bases separated the two germline ends. From germline, CDR1 is SGHNT and CDR2 YENEEA. This CDR3 comprises 13 residues.

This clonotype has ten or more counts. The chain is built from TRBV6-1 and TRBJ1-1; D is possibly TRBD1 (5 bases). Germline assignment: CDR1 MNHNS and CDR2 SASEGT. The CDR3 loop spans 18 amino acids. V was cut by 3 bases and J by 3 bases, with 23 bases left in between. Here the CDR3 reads CASSDRLWGGTSYTEAFF. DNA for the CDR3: TGTGCCAGCAGTGATCGGCTTTGGGGGGGGACTTCATACACTGAAGCTTTCTTT.

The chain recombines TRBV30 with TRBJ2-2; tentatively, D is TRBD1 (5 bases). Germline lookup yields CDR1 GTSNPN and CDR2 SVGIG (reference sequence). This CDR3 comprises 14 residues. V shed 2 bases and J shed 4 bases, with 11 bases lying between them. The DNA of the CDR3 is TGTGCCTGGAGTCTGGGGCATAGCACCGGGGAGCTGTTTTTT. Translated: CAWSLGHSTGELFF.

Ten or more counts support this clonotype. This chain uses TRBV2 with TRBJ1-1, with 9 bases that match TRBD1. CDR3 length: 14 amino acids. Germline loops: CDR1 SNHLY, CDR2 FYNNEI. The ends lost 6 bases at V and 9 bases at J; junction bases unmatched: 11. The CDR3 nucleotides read TGTGCCAGCAGCGAGGACAGGGGACCGCCTAAAGCTTTCTTT. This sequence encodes CASSEDRGPPKAFF.

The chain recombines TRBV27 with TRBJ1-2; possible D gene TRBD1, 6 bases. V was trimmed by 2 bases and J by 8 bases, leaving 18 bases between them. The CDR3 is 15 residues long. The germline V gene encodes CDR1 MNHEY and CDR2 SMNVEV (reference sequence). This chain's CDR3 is CASSLTGRGALGYTF. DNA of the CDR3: TGTGCCAGCAGTTTAACGGGACGGGGGGCGCTGGGCTACACCTTC.

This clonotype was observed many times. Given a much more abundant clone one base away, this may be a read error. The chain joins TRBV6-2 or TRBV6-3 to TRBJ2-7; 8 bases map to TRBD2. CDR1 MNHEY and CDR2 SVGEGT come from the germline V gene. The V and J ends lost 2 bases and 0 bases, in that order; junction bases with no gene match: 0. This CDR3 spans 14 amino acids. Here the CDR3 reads CASSYGTSSYEQYF. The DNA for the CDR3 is TGTGCCAGCAGTTACGGGACTAGCTCCTACGAGCAGTACTTC.

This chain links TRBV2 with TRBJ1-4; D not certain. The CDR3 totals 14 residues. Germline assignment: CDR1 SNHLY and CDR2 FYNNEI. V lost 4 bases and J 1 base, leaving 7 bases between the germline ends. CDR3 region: CASSGSVTNEKLFF. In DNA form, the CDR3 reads TGTGCCAGCAGTGGTTCGGTAACTAATGAAAAACTGTTTTTT.